This is a list of T cell receptor beta chains from one sample in a study of CD8 T cells in Susac syndrome. Each CDR3 protein is one row after TCRdb ran MiXCR on the immunoSEQ multiplex PCR reads. The sample lists 180,000 or so distinct CDR3 sequences, about 95% occurring once. Sequenced sample: CD4+ T cells from PBMCs. The receptors were sampled from a human donor in good health. Both conserved end residues are part of each CDR3. The order of the fields is V gene, D gene, CDR3 length, J gene, CDR3 DNA, CDR3 protein. D genes are given only for firm matches.

v_gene: TRBV20-1; d_gene: NA; len: 16; j_gene: TRBJ2-3; CDR3nt: TGCAGTGCGGTTCCCCCCGACTGGGGTAGCACAGATACGCAGTATTTT; CDR3aa: CSAVPPDWGSTDTQYF
v_gene: TRBV15; d_gene: NA; len: 14; j_gene: TRBJ2-5; CDR3nt: TGTGCCACCAGCAGGGTCAACTGGTTAGAGACCCAGTACTTC; CDR3aa: CATSRVNWLETQYF
v_gene: TRBV3-1; d_gene: NA; len: 17; j_gene: TRBJ2-7; CDR3nt: TGTGCCAGCAGCCAAGGAGGCGAGTTCTGGGGGTCTTACGAGCAGTACTTC; CDR3aa: CASSQGGEFWGSYEQYF
v_gene: TRBV20-1; d_gene: TRBD1; len: 15; j_gene: TRBJ1-1; CDR3nt: TGCAGTGCACCGACAGGGGGCGCGGGGGCCACTGAAGCTTTCTTT; CDR3aa: CSAPTGGAGATEAFF
v_gene: TRBV30; d_gene: TRBD2; len: 14; j_gene: TRBJ2-7; CDR3nt: TGTGCCTGGAGTACTGTCGGTAGCGGGAGGTTGTGGTACTTC; CDR3aa: CAWSTVGSGRLWYF
v_gene: TRBV9; d_gene: NA; len: 15; j_gene: TRBJ2-1; CDR3nt: TGTGCCAGCAGCCCTCACCGATTCTCCTACAATGAGCAGTTCTTC; CDR3aa: CASSPHRFSYNEQFF
v_gene: TRBV20-1; d_gene: NA; len: 11; j_gene: TRBJ2-7; CDR3nt: TGCAGTGCTAGAGATCGCAGGGGGCAGTACTTC; CDR3aa: CSARDRRGQYF
v_gene: TRBV29-1; d_gene: NA; len: 10; j_gene: TRBJ2-7; CDR3nt: TGCAGCCCTACGGAGAACGAGCAGTACTTC; CDR3aa: CSPTENEQYF
v_gene: TRBV5-6; d_gene: TRBD1; len: 14; j_gene: TRBJ1-2; CDR3nt: TGTGCCAGCAGCATCTACAGGGGTTTCTATGGCTACACCTTC; CDR3aa: CASSIYRGFYGYTF
v_gene: TRBV15; d_gene: NA; len: 15; j_gene: TRBJ1-1; CDR3nt: TGTGCCACCAGCAGAGATATAGGGAGGAACACTGAAGCTTTCTTT; CDR3aa: CATSRDIGRNTEAFF
v_gene: TRBV7-9; d_gene: NA; len: 12; j_gene: TRBJ2-1; CDR3nt: TGTGCCAGCAGCCCGGCCCCCTGGGAGCAGTTCTTC; CDR3aa: CASSPAPWEQFF
v_gene: TRBV6-2/TRBV6-3; d_gene: NA; len: 15; j_gene: TRBJ2-3; CDR3nt: TGTGCCAGCAGTTTTCGGCGGGGGCTCACAGATACGCAGTATTTT; CDR3aa: CASSFRRGLTDTQYF
v_gene: TRBV30; d_gene: NA; len: 13; j_gene: TRBJ2-7; CDR3nt: TGTGCCTGGGGAGGCACCACCCGGGGCGAGCAGTACTTC; CDR3aa: CAWGGTTRGEQYF
v_gene: TRBV11-2; d_gene: NA; len: 15; j_gene: TRBJ2-3; CDR3nt: TGTGCCAGCAGCTTGCCGAGGTCTGGGACAGATACGCAGTATTTT; CDR3aa: CASSLPRSGTDTQYF
v_gene: TRBV20-1; d_gene: NA; len: 15; j_gene: TRBJ2-1; CDR3nt: TGCAGTGCTAGGGCGGACTGGGGAGGTAACAATGAGCAGTTCTTC; CDR3aa: CSARADWGGNNEQFF
v_gene: TRBV27; d_gene: NA; len: 12; j_gene: TRBJ2-1; CDR3nt: TGTGCCAGCAGCAACAACAGGGTCAAGCAGTTCTTC; CDR3aa: CASSNNRVKQFF